The present T cell receptor beta chain was sequenced within a study of regulatory T cells in long-lasting Graves disease (dated by TCRdb to about 2021). General notes on the study: In the newly diagnosed Graves' disease group, patients had been taking antithyroid drugs for less than 3 months. The study was conducted in China and was registered as a clinical trial. TCR sequencing covered some 13 persistent and 20 or so newly diagnosed Graves' disease patients, around 35 samples in total. Patients with persistent Graves' disease were compared with patients with newly diagnosed Graves' disease using TCR sequencing and RNA sequencing of peripheral blood. General conclusions and limits of the study: Only peripheral blood was studied, because thyroid tissue, the primary lesion, was inaccessible. As a limitation, the authors acknowledged that the small sample size may reduce accuracy. More public clonotypes were shared among persistent patients (under 3,000) than among newly diagnosed patients (966). Only the TCR beta chain was sequenced and analyzed. TRBV28, TRBJ1-2 and TRBJ2-5 were preferentially used in persistent disease, while TRBV20-1 and TRBJ2-1 were favored in newly diagnosed disease. Lower TCR Shannon entropy and fewer highly expanded clones were observed in persistent Graves' disease patients than in newly diagnosed patients, which suggested clonal expansion.

This clonotype was recorded many times. Its antigen remains unidentified. It has no much larger one-base neighbor in the sample; base qualities were not kept. Receptor amplification or capture employed multiplex PCR. Data came from an Illumina HiSeq 4000. CDR3 regions were amplified by Arm-PCR with iRepertoire HTBI primers to construct TCR beta libraries. Before sequencing, the PCR products underwent gel purification. The paper's processing steps were these. Gene usage analysis of CDR3 amino acid clonotypes relied on the 60 or so TRBV and 15 or so TRBJ segments identified across samples. COPE and FqMerger were used to merge filtered high-quality paired reads into contigs. BLAST was used to align contigs to IMGT TRBV, TRBD and TRBJ reference genes, and CDR3 was defined according to IMGT. Highly expanded clones were defined as clonotypes with a frequency above 0.1%. Shannon entropy served as the measure of repertoire diversity, while the Gini coefficient captured V-J evenness. A clonotype was considered public if more than one individual shared it. TCRdb reworked the public reads: Q25 trimming with fastp, MiXCR clone assembly, productive beta chains retained. Every CDR3 protein is listed once, alongside the most common genes and DNA of its rows. These V and J calls derive from TCRdb rather than the authors' analysis. This sample is represented by 200,000 to 250,000 distinct CDR3 sequences; around 17% of them were singletons. The ten largest make up approximately 20% of the sample.

The time point label here, explained by the study, means: newly diagnosed GD, antithyroid drugs for less than 3 months. For both TCR sequencing and RNA sequencing, RNA was extracted from PBMCs using TRIzol. The diagnosis of Graves' disease followed American Thyroid Association guidelines. Recruitment of patients was carried out at an endocrinology department in Xi'an, China. From each patient, nine milliliters of peripheral blood was collected into an EDTA anticoagulant tube. Ficoll Paque Plus density gradient separation was used to isolate PBMCs, and no additional T cell sorting was done. An Agilent 2100 Bioanalyzer and agarose gel were used to check RNA quality, and a NanoDrop 2000 was used to measure RNA concentration. V loses 4 bases at its end and J loses 3 bases; junction bases beyond the gene matches: 6. Measured from the cysteine to the phenylalanine, the CDR3 is 14 residues long. The kept DNA is CDR3 alone, 42 bases in frame from the first base. According to the germline V gene, CDR1 reads SNHLY and CDR2 reads FYNNEI.

The rearranged segments are TRBV2 and TRBJ2-7; 7 junctional bases match TRBD2. The origin of this receptor is a female donor with Graves disease. The source was peripheral blood mononuclear cells (PBMCs), collected at new diagnosis, from a patient treated with antithyroid drugs. This receptor has the CDR3 CASSVGTTIYEQYF. Read as DNA, the sequence is TGTGCCAGCAGTGTAGGGACTACGATCTACGAGCAGTACTTC.